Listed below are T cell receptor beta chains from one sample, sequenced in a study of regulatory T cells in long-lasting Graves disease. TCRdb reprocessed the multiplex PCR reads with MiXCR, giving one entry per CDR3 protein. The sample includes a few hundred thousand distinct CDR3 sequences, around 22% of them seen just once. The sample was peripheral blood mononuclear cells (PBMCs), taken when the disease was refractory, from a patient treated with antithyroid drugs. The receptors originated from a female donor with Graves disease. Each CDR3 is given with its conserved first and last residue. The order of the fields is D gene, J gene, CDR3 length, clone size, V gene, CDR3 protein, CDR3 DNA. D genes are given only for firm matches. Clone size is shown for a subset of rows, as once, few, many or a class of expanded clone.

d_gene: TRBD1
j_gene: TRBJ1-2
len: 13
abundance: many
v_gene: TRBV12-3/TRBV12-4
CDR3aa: CASSLRQGHGYTF
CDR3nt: TGTGCCAGCAGCTTGAGACAGGGTCATGGCTACACCTTC

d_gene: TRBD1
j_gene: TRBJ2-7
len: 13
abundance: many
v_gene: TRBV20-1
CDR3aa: CSASPDRVYEQYF
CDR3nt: TGCAGTGCTAGTCCTGACAGGGTCTACGAGCAGTACTTC

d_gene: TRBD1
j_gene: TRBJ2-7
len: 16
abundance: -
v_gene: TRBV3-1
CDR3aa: CASSQEVGQAYDEQYF
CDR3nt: TGTGCCAGCAGCCAAGAAGTCGGACAGGCTTACGACGAGCAGTACTTC

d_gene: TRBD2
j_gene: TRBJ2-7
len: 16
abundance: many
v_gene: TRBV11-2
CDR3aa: CASSNSGTSGKHEQYF
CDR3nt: TGTGCCAGCAGCAATTCCGGGACTAGCGGGAAACACGAGCAGTACTTC

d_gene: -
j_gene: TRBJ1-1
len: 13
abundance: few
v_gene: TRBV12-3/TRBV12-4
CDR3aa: CASSLGPYTEAFF
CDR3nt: TGTGCCAGCAGTTTGGGACCCTACACTGAAGCTTTCTTT

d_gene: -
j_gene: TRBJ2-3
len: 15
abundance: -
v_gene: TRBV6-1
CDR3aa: CASRNQGLSTDTQYF
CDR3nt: TGTGCCAGCAGAAATCAGGGGTTAAGCACAGATACGCAGTATTTT

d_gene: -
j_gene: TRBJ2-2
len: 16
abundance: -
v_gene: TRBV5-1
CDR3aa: CASSLTTGTPTGELFF
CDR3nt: TGCGCCAGCAGCTTGACAACCGGGACTCCCACCGGGGAGCTGTTTTTT

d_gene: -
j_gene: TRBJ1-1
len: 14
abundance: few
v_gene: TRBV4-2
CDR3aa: CASSQDRWNTEAFF
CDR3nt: TGTGCCAGCAGCCAAGACAGATGGAACACTGAAGCTTTCTTT

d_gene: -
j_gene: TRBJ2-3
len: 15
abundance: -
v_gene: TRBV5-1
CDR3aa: CASSWRGGDTDTQYF
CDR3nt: TGCGCCAGCAGCTGGAGAGGGGGAGACACAGATACGCAGTATTTT

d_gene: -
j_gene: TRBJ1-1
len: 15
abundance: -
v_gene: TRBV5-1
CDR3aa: CASGFWAIGTLKLFF
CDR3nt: -

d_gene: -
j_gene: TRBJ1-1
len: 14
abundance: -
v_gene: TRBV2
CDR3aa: CASREAGWGTEAFF
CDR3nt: TGTGCCAGCAGGGAAGCGGGGTGGGGGACTGAAGCTTTCTTT

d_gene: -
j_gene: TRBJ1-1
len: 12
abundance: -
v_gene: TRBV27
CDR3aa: CASFKGGTEAFF
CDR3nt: TGTGCCAGCTTCAAGGGGGGCACTGAAGCTTTCTTT

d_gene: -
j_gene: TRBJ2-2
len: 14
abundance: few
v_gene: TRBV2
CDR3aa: CASRGRIIPGELFF
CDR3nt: TGTGCCAGCAGAGGGAGGATAATCCCCGGGGAGCTGTTTTTT

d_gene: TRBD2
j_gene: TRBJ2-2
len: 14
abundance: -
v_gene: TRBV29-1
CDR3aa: CSGGTSKNTGELFF
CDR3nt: TGCAGCGGCGGGACTAGTAAAAACACCGGGGAGCTGTTTTTT

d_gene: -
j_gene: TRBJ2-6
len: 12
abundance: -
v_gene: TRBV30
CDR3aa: CAWYSGANVLTF
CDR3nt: TGTGCCTGGTACTCTGGGGCCAACGTCCTGACTTTC

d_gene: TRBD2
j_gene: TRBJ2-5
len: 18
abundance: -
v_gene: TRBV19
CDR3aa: CASSIAGTGTSGGETQYF
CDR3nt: TGTGCCAGTAGTATAGCGGGGACCGGGACTAGCGGTGGAGAGACCCAGTACTTC

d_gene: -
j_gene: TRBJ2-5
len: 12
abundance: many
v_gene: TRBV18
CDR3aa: CASSPDVSAQYF
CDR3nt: TGTGCCAGCTCACCTGACGTCAGCGCCCAGTACTTC

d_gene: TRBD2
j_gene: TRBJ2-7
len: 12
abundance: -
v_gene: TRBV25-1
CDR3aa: CASSAPGLQQYF
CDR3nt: TGTGCCAGCAGTGCCCCGGGACTACAGCAGTACTTC

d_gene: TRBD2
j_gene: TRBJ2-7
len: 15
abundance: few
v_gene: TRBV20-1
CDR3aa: CSASATSGKTYEQYF
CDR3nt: TGCAGTGCTTCCGCGACTAGCGGCAAGACCTACGAGCAGTACTTC

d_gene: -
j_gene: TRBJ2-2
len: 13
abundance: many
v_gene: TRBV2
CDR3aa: CASSDRGGGELFF
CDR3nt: TGTGCCAGCAGTGACAGGGGTGGCGGGGAGCTGTTTTTT

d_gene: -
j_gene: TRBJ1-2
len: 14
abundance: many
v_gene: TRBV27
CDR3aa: CASSFSVGSLGYTF
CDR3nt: TGTGCCAGCAGTTTTTCCGTAGGGTCCCTGGGCTACACCTTC

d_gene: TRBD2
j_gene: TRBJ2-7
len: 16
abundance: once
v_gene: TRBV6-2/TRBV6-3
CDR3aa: CASSRLAGPPPDEQYF
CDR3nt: TGTGCCAGCAGTCGACTAGCGGGCCCTCCCCCCGACGAGCAGTACTTC

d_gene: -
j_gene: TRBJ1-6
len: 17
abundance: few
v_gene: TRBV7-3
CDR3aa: CASSLGLSSSYNSPLHF
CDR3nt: TGTGCCAGCAGCTTGGGACTCTCGAGCTCCTATAATTCACCCCTCCACTTT

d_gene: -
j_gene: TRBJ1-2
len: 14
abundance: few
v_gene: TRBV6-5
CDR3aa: CASSYIGGNYGYTF
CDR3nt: TGTGCCAGCAGTTACATCGGGGGCAACTATGGCTACACCTTC

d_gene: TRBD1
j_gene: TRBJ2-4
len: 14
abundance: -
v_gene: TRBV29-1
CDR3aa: CSVDSGTGMNFQYF
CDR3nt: TGCAGCGTTGATTCTGGGACAGGGATGAACTTTCAGTACTTC

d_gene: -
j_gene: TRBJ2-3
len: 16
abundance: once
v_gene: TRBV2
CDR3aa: CASNRDRDSLTDTQYF
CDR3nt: TGTGCCAGCAACCGCGACCGGGACTCCCTCACAGATACGCAGTATTTT

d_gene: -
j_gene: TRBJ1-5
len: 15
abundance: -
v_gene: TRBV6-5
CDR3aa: CASSYSWQRGQPQHF
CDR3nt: TGTGCCAGCAGTTACTCGTGGCAGAGAGGACAGCCCCAGCATTTT

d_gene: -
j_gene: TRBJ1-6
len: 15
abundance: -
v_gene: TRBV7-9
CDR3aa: CASSLESVGNSPLHF
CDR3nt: TGTGCCAGCAGCCTAGAAAGCGTCGGGAATTCACCCCTCCACTTT

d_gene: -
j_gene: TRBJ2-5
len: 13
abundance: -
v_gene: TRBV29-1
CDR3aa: CSADSGGSETQYF
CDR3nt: TGCAGCGCGGACTCCGGGGGTTCGGAGACCCAGTACTTC

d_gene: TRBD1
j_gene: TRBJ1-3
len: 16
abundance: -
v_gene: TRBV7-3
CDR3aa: CASSLTGTGGQNTIYF
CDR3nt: TGTGCCAGCAGCTTGACCGGGACAGGGGGCCAGAACACCATATATTTT

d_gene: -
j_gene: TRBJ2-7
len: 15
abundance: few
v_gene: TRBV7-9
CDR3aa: CASSLEAGDTYEQYF
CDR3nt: TGTGCCAGCAGCTTAGAGGCGGGCGATACCTACGAGCAGTACTTC

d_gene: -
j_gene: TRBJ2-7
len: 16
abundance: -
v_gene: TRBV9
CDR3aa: CASSVGAESSSYEQYF
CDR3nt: TGTGCCAGCAGCGTAGGAGCGGAGTCAAGCTCCTACGAGCAGTACTTC

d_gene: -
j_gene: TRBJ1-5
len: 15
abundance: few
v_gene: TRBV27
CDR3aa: CASSPIRQVGQPQHF
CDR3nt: TGTGCCAGCAGCCCTATAAGACAGGTTGGTCAGCCCCAGCATTTT

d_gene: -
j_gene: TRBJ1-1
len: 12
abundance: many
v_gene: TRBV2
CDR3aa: CASSRDGTEAFF
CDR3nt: TGTGCCAGCAGTAGGGACGGTACTGAAGCTTTCTTT

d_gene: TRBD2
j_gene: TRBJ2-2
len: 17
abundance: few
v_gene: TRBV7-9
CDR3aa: CASSLNSGRDYTGELFF
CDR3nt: TGTGCCAGCAGCTTAAACAGCGGGAGGGATTACACCGGGGAGCTGTTTTTT

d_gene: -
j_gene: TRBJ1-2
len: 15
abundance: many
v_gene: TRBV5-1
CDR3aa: CASSLAATAESGYTF
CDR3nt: TGCGCCAGCAGCTTGGCAGCCACAGCGGAAAGCGGCTACACCTTC

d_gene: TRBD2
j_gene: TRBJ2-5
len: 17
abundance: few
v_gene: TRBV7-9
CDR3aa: CASSIGPSGRAQETQYF
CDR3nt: TGTGCCAGCAGTATAGGACCCAGCGGGAGGGCCCAAGAGACCCAGTACTTC